These 2 T cell receptor beta chains share one sample of origin, sequenced in a study of blood T cell repertoires in COVID-19. Produced via immunoSEQ multiplex PCR; TCRdb's table is partial and in-frame only. Of 200,000 to 300,000 clones listed, around 90% are singletons. Material for sequencing was peripheral blood. These receptors were collected from a man aged 55 to 70 who had recovered from COVID-19.

This clone was counted a few times. The chain couples TRBV5-1 to TRBJ2-6; D may be TRBD2 (5 bases). The CDR3 extends over 16 amino acids. CDR1 is SGHRS and CDR2 is YFSETQ in the germline V gene. Trimming shortened V by 0 bases and J by 1 base, and 8 bases separated the two germline ends. The CDR3 sequence is CASSLGTGSGANVLTF. CDR3 bases: TGCGCCAGCAGCTTGGGCACGGGGTCTGGGGCCAACGTCCTGACTTTC. The full variable domain, with the rest looked up from reference TRBV5-1 and TRBJ2-6, is KAGVTQTPRYLIKTRGQQVTLSCSPISGHRSVSWYQQTPGQGLQFLFEYFSETQRNKGNFPGRFSGRQFSNSRSEMNVSTLELGDSALYLCASSLGTGSGANVLTFGAGSRLTVL.

This clone has just one count. The chain carries TRBV5-1 and TRBJ2-3; the match to TRBD1 covers 11 bases. The CDR3 runs 15 residues. J gave up 4 bases and V 4 bases, and 5 bases lay outside the gene matches. Germline V lookup: CDR1 SGHRS, CDR2 YFSETQ. CDR3 protein: CASSGGQGAADTQYF. CDR3 sequence (DNA): TGCGCCAGCAGCGGAGGACAGGGGGCGGCAGATACGCAGTATTTT.